These T cell receptor beta chains were read from a single sample in a study of blood T cell repertoires in COVID-19. The repertoire was sequenced with immunoSEQ multiplex PCR; TCRdb's copy has only in-frame clones and lacks some. The sample has about 300,000 clones, nearly 90% seen once. The sample taken for sequencing was peripheral blood. The receptors shown here come from a woman aged 30 to 39 with COVID-19, enrolled during active disease. Each CDR3 is given with its conserved first and last residue. The D gene is left open where the match is weak. Where a row states a size, it is once, few, many or the class of an expanded clone; other rows omit it.

size	J	V	D	DNA	CDR3
NA	TRBJ2-1	TRBV18	TRBD2	TGTGCCAGCTCACCAGAGACTAGCGGGTACAGCTCCTACAATGAGCAGTTCTTC	CASSPETSGYSSYNEQFF
NA	TRBJ1-2	TRBV19	TRBD1	TGTGCCAGTAGACGCGGACAGGGGGGATCTTACTATGGCTACACCTTC	CASRRGQGGSYYGYTF
NA	TRBJ2-1	TRBV5-1	TRBD2	TGCGCCAGCAGCGAGCGGGGACGTCAAAATATCAATGAGCAGTTCTTC	CASSERGRQNINEQFF
NA	TRBJ1-1	TRBV13	TRBD1	TGTGCCAGCAGCTTAGATTGGACAGGGACCGCTGAAGCTTTCTTT	CASSLDWTGTAEAFF
NA	TRBJ1-3	TRBV11-2	NA	TGTGCCAGCAGCTTAGTGCAGGGCTCTGGAAACACCATATATTTT	CASSLVQGSGNTIYF
NA	TRBJ1-4	TRBV3-1/TRBV3-2	NA	TGTGCCAGCAGCCAAGCGGCCAGGACTTATGAAAAACTGTTTTTT	CASSQAARTYEKLFF
NA	TRBJ2-3	TRBV10-3	TRBD1	TGTGCCATCAGAGCCGGGACAGGGCCGGTAAGTGATACGCAGTATTTT	CAIRAGTGPVSDTQYF
NA	TRBJ2-1	TRBV28	TRBD2	TGTGCCAGCAGTTTAATTATAGCGGGGGGGCTTTTCTTC	CASSLIIAGGLFF
NA	TRBJ2-1	TRBV11-2	TRBD2	TGTGCCAGCAGCTCCCTAGCGGGGAGAAATGAGCAGTTCTTC	CASSSLAGRNEQFF
NA	TRBJ1-1	TRBV19	TRBD1	TGTGCCAGTAGTGCGTGGAGGGGGCGCGAAGACACTGAAGCTTTCTTT	CASSAWRGREDTEAFF
NA	TRBJ1-1	TRBV4-1	NA	TGCGCCAGCAGCCTCGGTGGGGGGGCGCGGACTGAAGCTTTCTTT	CASSLGGGARTEAFF
NA	TRBJ1-1	TRBV19	TRBD1	TGTGCCAGTAGTATAGACCTCAGGGGGCCGGGCACTGAAGCTTTCTTT	CASSIDLRGPGTEAFF
NA	TRBJ1-1	TRBV4-1	NA	TGCGCCAGCAGCCCCCACGGGGGAGGCCGAGCTGAAGCTTTCTTT	CASSPHGGGRAEAFF
NA	TRBJ2-1	TRBV12-3/TRBV12-4	NA	TGTGCCAGCAGTTTAAGTCAGGACAATGAGCAGTTCTTC	CASSLSQDNEQFF
NA	TRBJ1-1	TRBV7-9	NA	TGTGCCAGCAGCTTAGCGCTAGACGGTACTGAAGCTTTCTTT	CASSLALDGTEAFF
NA	TRBJ1-2	TRBV27	NA	TGTGCCAGCAGTTTCTCCTGGGGGGAGAATGGCTACACCTTC	CASSFSWGENGYTF
NA	TRBJ1-6	TRBV6-5	TRBD1	TGTGCCAGCAATACGGGACAGGATGTTTCACCCCTCCACTTT	CASNTGQDVSPLHF
NA	TRBJ2-1	TRBV19	TRBD1	TGTGCCAGTAGCGAATCGAGGGGGCGGCGGTACAATGAGCAGTTCTTC	CASSESRGRRYNEQFF
NA	TRBJ2-2	TRBV4-1	TRBD1	TGCGCCAGCAGCCAAAACCAGGGGGCAGGCGGGGAGCTGTTTTTT	CASSQNQGAGGELFF
few	TRBJ1-2	TRBV29-1	NA	TGCAGCGTTGGGCAGGGCTACTATGGCTACACCTTC	CSVGQGYYGYTF
NA	TRBJ1-2	TRBV29-1	TRBD1	TGCAGCGTGGGACAGGGTGGGAAGGCAACCTTC	CSVGQGGKATF
NA	TRBJ2-7	TRBV30	TRBD1	TGTGCCTGGAGCCTACAGGGGAACGAGCAGTACTTC	CAWSLQGNEQYF
NA	TRBJ2-5	TRBV10-2	TRBD2	TGCGCCAGCAGTGAGTCTAGCGGGGGGTATTTAGGAGAGACCCAGTACTTC	CASSESSGGYLGETQYF
NA	TRBJ1-1	TRBV5-1	TRBD1	TGCGCCAGCAGCTTGGTCCGACAGGGCGGGAACACTGAAGCTTTCTTT	CASSLVRQGGNTEAFF
NA	TRBJ2-7	TRBV19	NA	TGTGCCAGTAGTATTGCCGGCAGGGGTTACGAGCAGTACTTC	CASSIAGRGYEQYF
once	TRBJ1-3	TRBV28	NA	TGTGCCAGCACCTCACGGGGGGGTACTCGCTCTGGAAACACCATATATTTT	CASTSRGGTRSGNTIYF
NA	TRBJ1-2	TRBV20-1	TRBD1	TGCAGTGCTAGTCGTCAGGGGGCTCCCAACTATGGCTACACCTTC	CSASRQGAPNYGYTF
NA	TRBJ1-1	TRBV7-9	TRBD1	TGTGCCAGCAGTCCCAGCACAGGGGGCGCAATTCGGACTGAAGCTTTCTTT	CASSPSTGGAIRTEAFF
NA	TRBJ2-5	TRBV7-2	NA	TGTGCCAGCAGCTCACTCGGGGGACTCTTAGGAGAGACCCAGTACTTC	CASSSLGGLLGETQYF
NA	TRBJ1-1	TRBV7-9	TRBD1	TGTGCCAGCAGCCCCCCAGGGGGCTCTGAAGCTTTCTTT	CASSPPGGSEAFF
NA	TRBJ1-6	TRBV27	NA	TGTGCCAGCAGTTTCGACAGGTTAGGGAATTCACCCCTCCACTTT	CASSFDRLGNSPLHF
NA	TRBJ2-7	TRBV7-9	NA	TGTGCCAGCAGCTTCCAGGGATTCGAGCAGTACTTC	CASSFQGFEQYF
NA	TRBJ2-5	TRBV15	TRBD2	TGTGCCACCAGCAGTGATAGCGGGGGGCTTCAAGAGACCCAGTACTTC	CATSSDSGGLQETQYF
few	TRBJ2-5	TRBV7-2	TRBD2	TGTGCCAGCAGCTTTTATAGCGGGGGTGGGGAGACCCAGTACTTC	CASSFYSGGGETQYF
NA	TRBJ1-2	TRBV28	TRBD1	TGTGCCAGCAGTCCGGGACAGGGGGCTCGGGCGGACCGCTACACCTTC	CASSPGQGARADRYTF
NA	TRBJ1-5	TRBV27	NA	TGTGCCAGCAGTTTATCCAGGGGCGCCAATCAGCCCCAGCATTTT	CASSLSRGANQPQHF
NA	TRBJ1-2	TRBV4-1	NA	TGCGCCAGCAGCCAAATGGGAGATGGCTACACCTTC	CASSQMGDGYTF
NA	TRBJ2-2	TRBV5-5	NA	TGTGCCAGCAGATCGGGACACATGAACACCGGGGAGCTGTTTTTT	CASRSGHMNTGELFF
NA	TRBJ1-6	TRBV30	TRBD1	TGTGCCTGGAGTATGGGACAGATCCCACCCCTCCACTTT	CAWSMGQIPPLHF
once	TRBJ1-1	TRBV9	NA	TGTGCCAGCAGCCCATCACAGATACCGGCCCGCGGGAGAACTGAAGCTTTCTTT	CASSPSQIPARGRTEAFF
NA	TRBJ1-1	TRBV11-2	NA	TGTGCCAGCAGCTTAGTTGCGGGGGCCGTCGGCACTGAAGCTTTCTTT	CASSLVAGAVGTEAFF
NA	TRBJ1-3	TRBV19	NA	TGTGCCAGTAGTATGGTGTGGAGAGGTGGCGGAAACACCATATATTTT	CASSMVWRGGGNTIYF
NA	TRBJ1-5	TRBV4-3	TRBD1	TGCGCCAGCAGCCAATCCCTTAGGGGGCGGCAGCCCCAGCATTTT	CASSQSLRGRQPQHF
few	TRBJ1-1	TRBV18	TRBD1	TGTGCCAGCTCACAGACAGGGCTTGACACTGAAGCTTTCTTT	CASSQTGLDTEAFF